The entry below gives a single T cell receptor beta chain sequence along with its context. This record belongs to a study of T-cell memory formation after mild COVID-19. V was clipped by 6 bases and J by 4 bases, with 15 bases between them. There are 14 residues in the CDR3. Constant-segment primers served in 5'RACE that generated TCR alpha and TCR beta cDNA libraries bearing sample barcodes and UMIs. Each CDR3 protein gets one entry after TCRdb re-called the 5' RACE reads with MiXCR. This sample carries 400,000 or so distinct CDR3 sequences, around 20% of them seen once, and the ten largest clones take about 8.8%.

The material sequenced was PBMCs or a T cell subset sorted from them (not recorded which). The sequence was obtained from an adult woman who had mild COVID-19 (a few samples of this study predate the infection). Cell type and time point are not known. The chain uses TRBV12-3 or TRBV12-4 and TRBJ1-2; D unresolved. CDR3 nucleotides: TGTGCCAGCAGCCTTCGGACGGCAGCCTATGGCTACACCTTC. It is translated as CASSLRTAAYGYTF.